A selection of T cell receptor beta chains follows, all from one sample in a study of blood T cells in healthy people across ages. MiXCR was run by TCRdb on the 5' RACE reads, yielding one entry per CDR3 protein. This table holds about 1,500,000 distinct CDR3 sequences, under 30% found once. Sequencing was performed on blood. The origin of the receptors is a woman in her 30s in good health. Each CDR3 is given without its conserved first and last residue. A D gene is named only where the DNA matches it firmly.

V gene	CDR3 length	J gene	D gene	CDR3 protein
TRBV5-1	12	TRBJ2-1	-	ASSLTGSYNEQV
TRBV6-1	15	TRBJ1-2	-	ASSDKRGIYLFYGYT
TRBV20-1	12	TRBJ2-7	TRBD1	SARDSDRGYEQY
TRBV10-3	11	TRBJ1-2	-	ATGGESGYGYT
TRBV29-1	11	TRBJ2-7	TRBD1	SVGQGAADEQY
TRBV2	11	TRBJ2-3	-	ASRNRESDTQY
TRBV24-1	15	TRBJ2-3	-	ATSDSTGRGGGDTQY
TRBV7-9	15	TRBJ2-3	TRBD1	ASSGEPGQGEPDTQY
TRBV29-1	13	TRBJ1-1	-	SVHQWGHLNTEAF
TRBV24-1	13	TRBJ2-1	TRBD2	ATSGPGLAGGRQF
TRBV14	13	TRBJ2-3	-	ASSQDESITDTQY
TRBV15	13	TRBJ2-5	-	ATSRGAGRRETQY
TRBV6-6	14	TRBJ2-1	-	ASSYSAHSSYNEQF
TRBV19	11	TRBJ2-7	-	TSRGGGTYEQY
TRBV10-1	11	TRBJ2-1	-	ASSKGLGNEQF
TRBV4-2	13	TRBJ1-4	-	ASGQDRQKNEKLF
TRBV12-3/TRBV12-4	13	TRBJ2-7	TRBD2	ASSLSASGSYEQY
TRBV7-6	14	TRBJ2-1	-	ASSSRPQFIDNEQF
TRBV20-1	11	TRBJ2-3	-	SASVKPADTQY
TRBV5-1	13	TRBJ1-2	-	ASSLSGTGAYGYT
TRBV28	13	TRBJ2-6	-	ASRRGGTGANVLT
TRBV10-3	13	TRBJ2-3	-	AISKTSGSTDTQY
TRBV7-9	14	TRBJ2-1	TRBD2	ASSLALAAKDNEQF
TRBV2	12	TRBJ2-3	TRBD2	ASEPGLGTDTQY
TRBV7-9	13	TRBJ1-2	-	ASSPRKGANYGYT
TRBV10-3	12	TRBJ2-5	-	AISLPGEQETQY
TRBV4-3	16	TRBJ1-2	TRBD1	ASSSGSGTGPTNYGYT
TRBV7-9	13	TRBJ1-1	-	ASSSPARGEAWGF
TRBV6-5	13	TRBJ1-1	TRBD1	ASSYRQGGNTEAF
TRBV5-1	12	TRBJ2-7	TRBD1	ASSFRQGAGEQY
TRBV2	12	TRBJ2-1	TRBD1	ASSGTGPPSLQF
TRBV7-9	13	TRBJ2-1	-	ASSLKSLRYNEQF
TRBV11-2	15	TRBJ2-1	TRBD2	ASSYTSGGASINEQF
TRBV4-1	13	TRBJ1-5	TRBD1	SSSQVRQGNQPQH
TRBV5-1	14	TRBJ2-7	-	ASSFQPGLTSYEQY
TRBV29-1	14	TRBJ1-3	-	SVETPQGRDIDTIY
TRBV12-3/TRBV12-4	10	TRBJ2-3	-	ASRREGDTQY
TRBV20-1	14	TRBJ2-1	TRBD2	SARAAWGLAINEQF
TRBV2	11	TRBJ2-7	-	ASTTGPDREQY
TRBV28	12	TRBJ1-3	-	ASSYQGSGNTIY
TRBV12-3/TRBV12-4	12	TRBJ2-7	-	ASSFSSVLYEQY
TRBV20-1	12	TRBJ2-7	TRBD1	SVLDRVRSYEQY
TRBV20-1	14	TRBJ2-6	TRBD1	SARDPDRAGANVLT
TRBV27	13	TRBJ2-3	-	ASSLSWGRWDTQY
TRBV27	12	TRBJ1-1	-	ASRYRAVNTEAF
TRBV5-6	12	TRBJ2-5	TRBD1	ASSPRGQGKTQY